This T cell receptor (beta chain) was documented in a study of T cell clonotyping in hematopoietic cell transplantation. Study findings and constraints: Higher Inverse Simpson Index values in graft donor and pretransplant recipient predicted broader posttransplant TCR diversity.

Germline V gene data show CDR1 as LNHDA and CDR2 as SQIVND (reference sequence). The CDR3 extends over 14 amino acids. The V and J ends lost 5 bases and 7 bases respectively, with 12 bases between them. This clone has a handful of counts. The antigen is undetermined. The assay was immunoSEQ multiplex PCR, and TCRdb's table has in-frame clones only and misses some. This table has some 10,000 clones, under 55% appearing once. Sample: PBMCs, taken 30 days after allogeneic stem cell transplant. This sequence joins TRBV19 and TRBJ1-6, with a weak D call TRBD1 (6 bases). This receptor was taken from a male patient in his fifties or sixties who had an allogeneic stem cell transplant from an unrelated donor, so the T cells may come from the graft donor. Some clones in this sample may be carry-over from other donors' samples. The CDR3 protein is CASSLQGSNSPLHF. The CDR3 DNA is TGTGCCAGTAGTCTCCAGGGGTCAAATTCACCCCTCCACTTT.